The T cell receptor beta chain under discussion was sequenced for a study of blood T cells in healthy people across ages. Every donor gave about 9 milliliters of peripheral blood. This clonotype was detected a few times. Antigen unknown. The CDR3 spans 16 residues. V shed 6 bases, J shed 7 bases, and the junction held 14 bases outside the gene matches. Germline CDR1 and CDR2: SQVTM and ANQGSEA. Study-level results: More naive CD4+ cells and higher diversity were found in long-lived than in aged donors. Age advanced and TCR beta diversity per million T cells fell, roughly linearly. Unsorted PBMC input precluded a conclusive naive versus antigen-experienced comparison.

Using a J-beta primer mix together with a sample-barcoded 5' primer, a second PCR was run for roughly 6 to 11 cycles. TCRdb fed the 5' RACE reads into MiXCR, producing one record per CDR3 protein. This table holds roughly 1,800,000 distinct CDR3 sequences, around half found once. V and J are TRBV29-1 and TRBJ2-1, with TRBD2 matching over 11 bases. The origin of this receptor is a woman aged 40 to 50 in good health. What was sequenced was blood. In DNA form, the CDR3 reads TGCAGCGTGGGAGAGGTCCTAGCGGGGGGAGGGAATGAGCAGTTCTTC. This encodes CSVGEVLAGGGNEQFF.